Below, one T cell receptor beta chain is given with its context. This sample is part of a study of T cell responses to AZD1222 COVID-19 vaccine. V lost 4 bases to trimming and J lost 7 bases, with 8 bases between them. CDR3 size: 12 residues. Germline CDR1 reads LNHDA; CDR2 reads SQIVND (reference sequence). Some clones are missing from TCRdb's copy, which holds only in-frame ones; the method was immunoSEQ multiplex PCR. The repertoire includes 90,000 to 95,000 clones, 91% of them detected once, and 6.5% to 8.5% sits in the top ten. This sequence was found in an adult in good health. Sequenced here: peripheral blood, sampled on day 0 of AZD1222 vaccination. The rearrangement joins TRBV19 to TRBJ1-3; D remains unclear. The CDR3 DNA sequence: TGTGCCAGTAGTACCCCCAGTAACACCATATATTTT. Protein: CASSTPSNTIYF.